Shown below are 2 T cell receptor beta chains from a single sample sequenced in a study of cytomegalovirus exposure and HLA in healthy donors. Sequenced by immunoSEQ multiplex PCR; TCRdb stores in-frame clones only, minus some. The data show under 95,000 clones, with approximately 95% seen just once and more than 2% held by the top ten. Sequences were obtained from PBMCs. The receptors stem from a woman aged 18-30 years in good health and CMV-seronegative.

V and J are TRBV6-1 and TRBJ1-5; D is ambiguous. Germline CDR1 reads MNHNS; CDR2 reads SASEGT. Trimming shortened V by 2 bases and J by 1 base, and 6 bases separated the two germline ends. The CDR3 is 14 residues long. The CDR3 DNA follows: TGTGCCAGCAGTGAATTTCGGAGCAATCAGCCCCAGCATTTT. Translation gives CASSEFRSNQPQHF.

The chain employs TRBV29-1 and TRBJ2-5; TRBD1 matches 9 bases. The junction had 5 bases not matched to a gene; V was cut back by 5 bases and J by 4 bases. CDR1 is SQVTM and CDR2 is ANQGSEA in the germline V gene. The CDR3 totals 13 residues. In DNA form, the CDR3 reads TGCAGCGTTACCGTGACAGGGGGAGAGACCCAGTACTTC. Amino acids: CSVTVTGGETQYF.